This T cell receptor (beta chain) was identified in a study of CD8 T cells in ankylosing spondylitis. Regarding the study as a whole: Both synovial fluid and blood in reactive arthritis had previously been reported to carry some motif variants.

This clonotype showed up many times. Its antigen is as yet unknown. TCRdb analysed the 5' RACE reads with MiXCR anew, one entry per CDR3 protein. The sample contains approximately 220,000 distinct CDR3 sequences, roughly 10% of which appear only once. CDR3 length: 15 amino acids. Germline V gives CDR1 SGHRS, CDR2 YFSETQ. The V gene lost 4 bases and the J gene lost 2 bases, with 10 bases spanning the gap. Sequenced: blood, either unsorted or a sorted T cell fraction (not recorded which). This chain joins TRBV5-1 and TRBJ1-6; no clear D gene. The sequence derives from a male donor with ankylosing spondylitis or in good health (not recorded which). Here the CDR3 DNA reads TGCGCCAGCAGCCTGGCTTGGACCTATAATTCACCCCTCCACTTT. Translated: CASSLAWTYNSPLHF.